Shown below are 5 T cell receptor beta chains from a single sample sequenced in a study of cytomegalovirus exposure and HLA in healthy donors. The PCR ran on 60 Vbeta and 13 Jbeta primers. Sequenced by immunoSEQ multiplex PCR; TCRdb stores in-frame clones only, minus some. Here the sample spans 160,000 or so clones, roughly 87% being singletons. Source material: PBMCs. These receptors all come from a woman between 50 and 59 years old in good health and CMV-seronegative.

CDR3 amino acids: CASSQSQGDTDTQYF. In DNA form, the CDR3 reads TGTGCCAGCTCACAGTCGCAGGGTGACACAGATACGCAGTATTTT. The gene calls are TRBV18 and TRBJ2-3, with D possibly TRBD1 on 5 matching bases. The CDR3 has 15 residues. V was trimmed by 4 bases and J by 2 bases, leaving 13 bases between them. Germline V lookup: CDR1 KGHSH, CDR2 LQKENI.

The chain employs TRBV6-6 and TRBJ2-1; D perhaps matches TRBD2 (6 bases). The V end lost 6 bases, the J end lost 5 bases, and 20 bases lay between the germline ends. The CDR3 is 16 residues long. Germline CDR1 and CDR2: MNHNY and SVGAGI (reference sequence). For the CDR3, the DNA is TGTGCCAGCAGCCGCCTTCTAGCGTCCCAAAACAATGAGCAGTTCTTC. This sequence encodes CASSRLLASQNNEQFF.

The chain has TRBV28 and TRBJ2-2; tentative D call: TRBD1 (5 bases). CDR3 length: 15 amino acids. The germline V gene has CDR1 MDHEN and CDR2 SYDVKM. The V and J ends lost 3 bases and 4 bases respectively, with 12 bases between them. The CDR3 coding sequence is TGTGCCAGCAGTTTCGGGTCAGGGCCCACCGGGGAGCTGTTTTTT. It encodes CASSFGSGPTGELFF.

This clone was observed a handful of times. This rearrangement joins TRBV5-1 to TRBJ2-5, with 10 bases that match TRBD1. The V gene's germline CDR1 is SGHRS and CDR2 YFSETQ. CDR3 length: 14 residues. The trim removed 0 bases at V and 12 bases at J, leaving 8 bases unmatched. CDR3 loop: CASSLGDRGHPEYF. DNA of the CDR3: TGCGCCAGCAGCTTGGGGGACAGGGGCCATCCTGAGTACTTC. Complete variable domain (other parts from reference TRBV5-1 and TRBJ2-5): KAGVTQTPRYLIKTRGQQVTLSCSPISGHRSVSWYQQTPGQGLQFLFEYFSETQRNKGNFPGRFSGRQFSNSRSEMNVSTLELGDSALYLCASSLGDRGHPEYFGPGTRLLVL.

The chain is built from TRBV28 and TRBJ1-3; TRBD1 might be the D (5 bases). Trimming stripped 3 bases from V and 0 bases from J, with 21 bases between. The CDR3 runs 19 residues. The germline gives CDR1 MDHEN, CDR2 SYDVKM. CDR3 sequence reads: CASSFPGSLRGRSGNTIYF. CDR3 nucleotide sequence: TGTGCCAGCAGTTTCCCGGGCAGCCTTAGGGGCCGCTCTGGAAACACCATATATTTT.